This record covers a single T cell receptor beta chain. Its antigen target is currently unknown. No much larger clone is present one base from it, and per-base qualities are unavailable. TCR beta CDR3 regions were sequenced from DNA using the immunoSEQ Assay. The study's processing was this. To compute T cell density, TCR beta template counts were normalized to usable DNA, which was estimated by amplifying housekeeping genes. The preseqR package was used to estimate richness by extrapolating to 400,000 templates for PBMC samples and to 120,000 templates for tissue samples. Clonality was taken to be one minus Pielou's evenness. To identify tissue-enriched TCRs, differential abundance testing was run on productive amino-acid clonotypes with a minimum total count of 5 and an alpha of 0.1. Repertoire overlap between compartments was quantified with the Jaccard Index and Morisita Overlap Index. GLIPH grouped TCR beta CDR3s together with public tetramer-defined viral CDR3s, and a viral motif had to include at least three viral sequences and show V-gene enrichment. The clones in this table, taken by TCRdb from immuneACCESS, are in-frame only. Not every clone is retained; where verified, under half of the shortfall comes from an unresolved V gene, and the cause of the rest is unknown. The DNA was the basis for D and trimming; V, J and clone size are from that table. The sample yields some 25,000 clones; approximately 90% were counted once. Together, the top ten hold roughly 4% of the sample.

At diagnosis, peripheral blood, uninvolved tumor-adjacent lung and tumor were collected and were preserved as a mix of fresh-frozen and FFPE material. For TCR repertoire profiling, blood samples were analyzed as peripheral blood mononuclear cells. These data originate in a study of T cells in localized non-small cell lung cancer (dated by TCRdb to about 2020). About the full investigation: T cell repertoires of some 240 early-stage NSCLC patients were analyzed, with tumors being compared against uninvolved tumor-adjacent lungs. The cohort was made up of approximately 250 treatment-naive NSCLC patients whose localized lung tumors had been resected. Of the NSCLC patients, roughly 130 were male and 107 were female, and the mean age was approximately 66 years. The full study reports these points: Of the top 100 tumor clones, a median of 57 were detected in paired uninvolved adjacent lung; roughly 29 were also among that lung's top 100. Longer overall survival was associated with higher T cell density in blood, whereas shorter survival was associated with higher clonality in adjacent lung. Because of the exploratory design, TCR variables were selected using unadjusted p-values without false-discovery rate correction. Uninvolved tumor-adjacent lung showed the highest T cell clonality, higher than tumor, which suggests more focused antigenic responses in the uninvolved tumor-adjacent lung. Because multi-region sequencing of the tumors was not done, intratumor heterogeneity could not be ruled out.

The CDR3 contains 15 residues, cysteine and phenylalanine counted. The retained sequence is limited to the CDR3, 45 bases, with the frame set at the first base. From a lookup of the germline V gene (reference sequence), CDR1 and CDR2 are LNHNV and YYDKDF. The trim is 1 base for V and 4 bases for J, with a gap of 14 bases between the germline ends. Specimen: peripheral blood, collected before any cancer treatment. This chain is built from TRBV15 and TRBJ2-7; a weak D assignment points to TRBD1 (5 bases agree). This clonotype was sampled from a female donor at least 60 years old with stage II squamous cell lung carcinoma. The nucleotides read TGTGCCACCAGCAGAGCGGACACCCTAGGGTACGAGCAGTACTTC. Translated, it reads CATSRADTLGYEQYF.